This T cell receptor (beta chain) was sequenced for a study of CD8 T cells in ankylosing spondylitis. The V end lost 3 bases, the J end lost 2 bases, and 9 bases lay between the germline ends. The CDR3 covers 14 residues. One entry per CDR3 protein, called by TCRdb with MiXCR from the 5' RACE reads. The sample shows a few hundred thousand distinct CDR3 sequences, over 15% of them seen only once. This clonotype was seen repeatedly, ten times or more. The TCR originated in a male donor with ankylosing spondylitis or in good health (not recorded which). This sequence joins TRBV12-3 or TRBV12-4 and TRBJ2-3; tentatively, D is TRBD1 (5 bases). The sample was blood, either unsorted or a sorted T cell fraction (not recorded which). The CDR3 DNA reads TGTGCCAGCAGTTTTGGTGGGGCCACAGATACGCAGTATTTT. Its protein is CASSFGGATDTQYF.